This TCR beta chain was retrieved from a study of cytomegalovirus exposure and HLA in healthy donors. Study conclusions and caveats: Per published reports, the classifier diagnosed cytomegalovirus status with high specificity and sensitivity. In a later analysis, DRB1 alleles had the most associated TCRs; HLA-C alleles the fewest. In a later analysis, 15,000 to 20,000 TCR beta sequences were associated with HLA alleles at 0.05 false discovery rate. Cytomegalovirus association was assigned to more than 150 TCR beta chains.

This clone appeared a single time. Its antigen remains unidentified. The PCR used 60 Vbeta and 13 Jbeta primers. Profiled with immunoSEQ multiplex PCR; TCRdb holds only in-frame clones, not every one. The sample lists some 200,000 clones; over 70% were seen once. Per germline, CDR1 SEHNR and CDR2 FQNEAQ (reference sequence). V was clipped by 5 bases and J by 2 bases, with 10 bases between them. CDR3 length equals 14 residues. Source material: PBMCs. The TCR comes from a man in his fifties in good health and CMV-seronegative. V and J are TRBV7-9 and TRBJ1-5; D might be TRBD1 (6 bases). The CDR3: CASSPGDRNQPQHF. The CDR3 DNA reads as TGTGCCAGCAGCCCAGGGGACCGCAATCAGCCCCAGCATTTT. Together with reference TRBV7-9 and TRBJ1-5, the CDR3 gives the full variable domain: DTGVSQNPRHKITKRGQNVTFRCDPISEHNRLYWYRQTLGQGPEFLTYFQNEAQLEKSRLLSDRFSAERPKGSFSTLEIQRTEQGDSAMYLCASSPGDRNQPQHFGDGTRLSIL.